A single sample gave rise to the 22 T cell receptor beta chains below, sequenced in a study of T cells after yellow fever vaccination. MiXCR, applied by TCRdb to the 5' RACE reads, yields one record per CDR3 protein. The table lists around 60,000 distinct CDR3 sequences, 5.5% to 6% of them singletons, with roughly 31% in the top ten. The material was PBMCs, either bulk or a sorted T-cell subset (CD4+, CD8+, memory, or dextramer-sorted; not recorded which), obtained on the day of the yellow fever booster vaccination. The receptors were sampled from a man between 18 and 29 years old who received the YFV17D yellow fever vaccine.

There are many counts of this clonotype. The chain combines TRBV29-1 with TRBJ2-7; D gene unclear. The CDR3 is 12 residues long. Trimming cost V 0 bases and J 1 base, with 4 bases left between them. The germline V gene has CDR1 SQVTM and CDR2 ANQGSEA. The CDR3 region has the DNA TGCAGCGTTGAAGACACTTCCTACGAGCAGTACTTC. The encoded protein is CSVEDTSYEQYF.

This clonotype was detected many times. The chain joins TRBV6-5 to TRBJ2-2; D might be TRBD1 or TRBD2, each matching 5 bases. V gave up 8 bases and J gave up 7 bases, with 14 bases separating them. The germline V gene encodes CDR1 MNHEY and CDR2 SVGAGI. The CDR3 spans 13 residues. The CDR3 spells CASRGYQNGELFF. Written as DNA, the CDR3 is TGTGCCAGCCGGGGCTACCAAAACGGGGAGCTGTTTTTT.

On this clonotype: Its ends do not fully match the called genes, so a read error is possible. This chain joins TRBV9 and TRBJ2-3; the D gene is possibly TRBD2 (5 bases). Germline V CDR1 and CDR2: SGDLS, YYNGEE. The CDR3 sequence is 15 residues long. This CDR3 reads CASSAGGASIDTQYF. CDR3 sequence (DNA): TGTGCCAGCAGCGCCGGCGGAGCTAGCATAGATACGCAGTATTTT.

In its sample, this clonotype was seen many times. V usage is TRBV12-3 or TRBV12-4 and J usage is TRBJ2-7, with 9 bases fitting TRBD2. With V trimmed by 6 bases and J by 5 bases, 5 bases remained unmatched. The CDR3 runs 13 residues. In DNA, the CDR3 is TGTGCCAGCAGCCTAGCGGGGTGGGACGAGCAGTACTTC. Its translation is CASSLAGWDEQYF.

This clonotype was seen a few times. The chain carries TRBV5-6 and TRBJ2-7; 7 nucleotides agree with TRBD1. Germline V gene data show CDR1 as SGHDT and CDR2 as YYEEEE. V gave up 4 bases and J gave up 7 bases; unmatched junction bases: 5. CDR3 length: 12 amino acids. CDR3 DNA sequence: TGTGCCAGCAGCCCCGCGGACAGGGAGCAGTACTTC. Its translation is CASSPADREQYF.

The chain couples TRBV10-3 to TRBJ1-1; 7 bases match TRBD1. There are 14 residues in the CDR3. Germline lookup yields CDR1 ENHRY and CDR2 SYGVKD. Trimming cost V 10 bases and J 2 bases; bases outside gene matches: 10. CDR3 amino acids: CATDEGAKNTEAFF. The CDR3 region has the DNA TGTGCCACCGATGAGGGGGCTAAAAACACTGAAGCTTTCTTT.

This clonotype was detected only a few times. The genes are TRBV4-1 and TRBJ2-1, with TRBD2 identical over 11 bases. CDR1 is MGHRA and CDR2 is YSYEKL in the germline V gene. The CDR3 length is 15 residues. V shed 4 bases and J 8 bases; nucleotides not matched to a gene: 7. The CDR3 DNA reads TGCGCCAGCAGCCCCTTAGCGGGGGGGCCGGATGAGCAGTTCTTC. This codes for CASSPLAGGPDEQFF.

This clonotype was recorded at least ten times. This chain links TRBV7-9 with TRBJ2-1, with unresolved D. The V end lost 5 bases, the J end lost 10 bases, and 18 bases lay between the germline ends. The CDR3 totals 14 residues. Germline CDR1 and CDR2: SEHNR and FQNEAQ (reference sequence). CDR3 nucleotide sequence: TGTGCCAGCAGCCCCCCGGGCCCTGCCGGGGAGCAGTTCTTC. Translation: CASSPPGPAGEQFF.

The V and J genes are TRBV20-1 and TRBJ2-1; D may be TRBD1 (6 bases). From germline, CDR1 is DFQATT and CDR2 SNEGSKA (reference sequence). Trimming left V 0 bases short and J 5 bases short, with 17 bases between. The CDR3 has 16 residues. DNA of the CDR3: TGCAGTGCTAGAGATTCAGGGGCGGCGGAGCACAATGAGCAGTTCTTC. Its protein product is CSARDSGAAEHNEQFF.

J is TRBJ2-2 and V is TRBV6-2 or TRBV6-3; 8 bases are shared with TRBD2. The J segment lost 1 base and the V segment lost 6 bases, leaving 13 bases of the junction unmatched. This CDR3 has 18 residues. Germline V gene lookup returns CDR1 MNHEY and CDR2 SVGEGT. DNA for the CDR3: TGTGCCAGCAGACCCTTAGTTGGCAGCGGGGGGAACACCGGGGAGCTGTTTTTT. Translating gives CASRPLVGSGGNTGELFF.

This clonotype was counted many times. In DNA, the CDR3 is TGTGCCAGCAGCTTAGTACTCCTCCTAGCGGGGGGGCGCAATGAGCAGTTCTTC. Translated, it gives CASSLVLLLAGGRNEQFF. The chain is built from TRBV7-9 and TRBJ2-1; 12 nucleotides line up with TRBD2. After removal of 1 base from V and 6 bases from J, the junction contained 10 bases not matched to a gene. The CDR3 is 18 residues long. Per the germline V gene, CDR1 is SEHNR and CDR2 is FQNEAQ (reference sequence).

CDR3 nucleotide sequence: TGTGCCAGCAGCTTACGAGTTGGGACATCTTACTACGAGCAGTACTTC. Translating gives CASSLRVGTSYYEQYF. The chain is built from TRBV7-2 and TRBJ2-7; TRBD1 might be the D (6 bases). Trimming removed 2 bases from V and 3 bases from J, with 17 bases in between. Germline V gene data show CDR1 as SGHTA and CDR2 as FQGNSA. The CDR3 has 16 residues.

This clonotype has only a few counts. A read error may account for a junction end that differs from germline. The chain uses TRBV7-7 and TRBJ2-6; the match to TRBD2 covers 12 bases. The CDR3 contains 18 residues. Germline CDR1 reads SSHAT; CDR2 reads FNYEAQ (reference sequence). The chain's CDR3 is CASSLTSGGPSGANVLTF. The CDR3 nucleotides read TGTGCTAGCAGCCTGACTAGCGGGGGCCCTTCTGGGGCCAACGTCCTGACTTTC.

This clonotype was picked up a small number of times. The chain joins TRBV2 to TRBJ1-5; 7 bases align to TRBD1. Trimming cost V 4 bases and J 6 bases; bases outside gene matches: 6. Germline V CDR1 and CDR2: SNHLY, FYNNEI. The CDR3 has 14 residues. CDR3 in amino acids: CASSGEGASQPQHF. DNA of the CDR3: TGTGCCAGCAGTGGCGAGGGGGCTAGTCAGCCCCAGCATTTT.

This clonotype was seen a handful of times. The rearrangement joins TRBV7-2 to TRBJ2-5; 15 bases are a match to TRBD2. Germline-derived CDR1 and CDR2 are SGHTA and FQGNSA. The ends lost 5 bases at V and 0 bases at J; junction bases unmatched: 7. This CDR3 is built from 18 residues. The CDR3 protein is CASSPRTSGGVDQETQYF. The CDR3 DNA is TGTGCCAGCAGCCCCAGGACTAGCGGGGGGGTGGACCAAGAGACCCAGTACTTC.

This clonotype was counted between two and nine times. This chain uses TRBV15 with TRBJ2-6; the match to TRBD1 covers 8 bases. Germline assignment: CDR1 LNHNV and CDR2 YYDKDF (reference sequence). The CDR3 is made up of 16 amino acids. The junction had 3 bases not matched to a gene; V was cut back by 5 bases and J by 0 bases. CDR3 region: CATSGTGFSGANVLTF. The CDR3 DNA follows: TGTGCCACCAGCGGGACAGGTTTCTCTGGGGCCAACGTCCTGACTTTC.

This clonotype was recorded many times. The CDR3 DNA reads as TGTGCCAGCAGTTTGGACAGGACTGAAGCTTTCTTT. It translates to CASSLDRTEAFF. This chain uses TRBV6-5 with TRBJ1-1, with 7 bases aligning to TRBD1. V was pared by 4 bases and J by 5 bases, with 1 base of the junction left unmatched. The CDR3 loop spans 12 amino acids. CDR1 is MNHEY and CDR2 is SVGAGI in the germline V gene.

V is TRBV18 and J is TRBJ2-5; no clear D. V gave up 3 bases and J gave up 1 base, with 3 bases separating them. This CDR3 is 12 amino acids long. From germline, CDR1 is KGHSH and CDR2 LQKENI. The CDR3 DNA follows: TGTGCCAGCTCACCCGTCCAAGAGACCCAGTACTTC. This translates into CASSPVQETQYF.

The table lists this clonotype with many counts. The chain recombines TRBV7-9 with TRBJ2-1; 16 bases line up with TRBD2. This CDR3 spans 16 amino acids. V shed 5 bases and J 9 bases; nucleotides not matched to a gene: 7. CDR1 and CDR2 from the germline V gene are SEHNR and FQNEAQ (reference sequence). The CDR3 sequence: CASSTAGTSGGAEQFF. CDR3 DNA sequence: TGTGCCAGCAGCACCGCCGGGACTAGCGGGGGGGCTGAGCAGTTCTTC.

This clonotype was seen many times. The V and J genes are TRBV5-1 and TRBJ2-3; D unresolved. CDR3 length: 13 residues. Germline V CDR1 and CDR2: SGHRS, YFSETQ. Between the trimmed V and J ends, which lost 4 bases and 5 bases, there was a span of 11 bases. The CDR3 loop is CASSLPAVDTQYF. The CDR3 DNA follows: TGCGCCAGCAGCCTGCCTGCCGTAGATACGCAGTATTTT.

The rearrangement joins TRBV29-1 to TRBJ1-1; 7 bases are shared with TRBD1. Germline values: CDR1 SQVTM, CDR2 ANQGSEA. This CDR3 comprises 17 residues. The ends lost 1 base at V and 3 bases at J; junction bases unmatched: 14. The CDR3 DNA is TGCAGCGTTGAAGCGGCGGGTCCACAGGGGTTGGACACTGAAGCTTTCTTT. Encoded protein: CSVEAAGPQGLDTEAFF.

This clonotype was detected only a few times. The rearrangement links TRBV30 to TRBJ1-3; D gene ambiguous. Trimming cost V 4 bases and J 8 bases, with 15 bases left between them. The CDR3 runs 13 residues. Germline CDR1 reads GTSNPN; CDR2 reads SVGIG (reference sequence). The CDR3, as DNA: TGTGCCTGGATCGGGCCCCCGGGCTACACCATATATTTT. Translated: CAWIGPPGYTIYF.